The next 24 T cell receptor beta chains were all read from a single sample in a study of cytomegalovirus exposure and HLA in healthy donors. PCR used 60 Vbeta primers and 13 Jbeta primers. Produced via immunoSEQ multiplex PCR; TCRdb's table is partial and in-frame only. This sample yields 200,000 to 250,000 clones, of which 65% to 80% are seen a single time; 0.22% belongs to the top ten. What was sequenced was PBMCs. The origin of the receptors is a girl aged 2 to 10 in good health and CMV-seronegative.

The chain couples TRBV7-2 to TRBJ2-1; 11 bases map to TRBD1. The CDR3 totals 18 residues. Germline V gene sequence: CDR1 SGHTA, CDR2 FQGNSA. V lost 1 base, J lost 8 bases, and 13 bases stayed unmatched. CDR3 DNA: TGTGCCAGCAGCTTAGGTGGGGGGTGGGACAGGGGGGAATATGAGCAGTTCTTC. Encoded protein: CASSLGGGWDRGEYEQFF.

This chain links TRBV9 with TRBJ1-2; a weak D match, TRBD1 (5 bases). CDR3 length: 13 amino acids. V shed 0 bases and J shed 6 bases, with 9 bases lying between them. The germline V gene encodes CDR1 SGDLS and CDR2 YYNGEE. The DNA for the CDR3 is TGTGCCAGCAGCGTAGGCTGGGGGGATGGCTACACCTTC. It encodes CASSVGWGDGYTF.

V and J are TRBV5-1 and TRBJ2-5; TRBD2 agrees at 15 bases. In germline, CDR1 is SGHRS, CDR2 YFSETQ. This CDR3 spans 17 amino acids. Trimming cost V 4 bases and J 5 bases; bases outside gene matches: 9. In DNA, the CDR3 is TGCGCCAGCAGCCAGGGACTAGCGGGAGGCCCTGGGGAGACCCAGTACTTC. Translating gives CASSQGLAGGPGETQYF. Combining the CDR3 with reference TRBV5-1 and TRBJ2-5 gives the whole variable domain KAGVTQTPRYLIKTRGQQVTLSCSPISGHRSVSWYQQTPGQGLQFLFEYFSETQRNKGNFPGRFSGRQFSNSRSEMNVSTLELGDSALYLCASSQGLAGGPGETQYFGPGTRLLVL.

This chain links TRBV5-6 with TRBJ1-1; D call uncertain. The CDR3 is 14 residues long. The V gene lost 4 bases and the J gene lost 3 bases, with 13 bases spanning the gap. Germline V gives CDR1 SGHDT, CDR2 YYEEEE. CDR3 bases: TGTGCCAGCAGCGGAAGCGCGGTGGACACTGAAGCTTTCTTT. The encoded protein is CASSGSAVDTEAFF.

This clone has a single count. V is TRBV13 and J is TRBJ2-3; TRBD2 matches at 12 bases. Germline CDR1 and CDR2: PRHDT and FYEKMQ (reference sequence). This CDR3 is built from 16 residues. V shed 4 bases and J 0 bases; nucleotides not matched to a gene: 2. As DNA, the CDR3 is TGTGCCAGCAGCTCCACTAGCGGGGGGAGCACAGATACGCAGTATTTT. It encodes CASSSTSGGSTDTQYF. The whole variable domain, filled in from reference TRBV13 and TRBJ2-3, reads AAGVIQSPRHLIKEKRETATLKCYPIPRHDTVYWYQQGPGQDPQFLISFYEKMQSDKGSIPDRFSAQQFSDYHSELNMSSLELGDSALYFCASSSTSGGSTDTQYFGPGTRLTVL.

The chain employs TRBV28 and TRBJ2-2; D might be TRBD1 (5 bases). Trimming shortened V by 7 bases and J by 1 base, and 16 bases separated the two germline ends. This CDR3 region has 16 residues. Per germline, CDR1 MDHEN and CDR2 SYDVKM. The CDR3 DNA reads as TGTGCCAGCACTTCAAACGGGCAGGGGAACACCGGGGAGCTGTTTTTT. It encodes CASTSNGQGNTGELFF. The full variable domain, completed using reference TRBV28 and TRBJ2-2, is DVKVTQSSRYLVKRTGEKVFLECVQDMDHENMFWYRQDPGLGLRLIYFSYDVKMKEKGDIPEGYSVSREKKERFSLILESASTNQTSMYLCASTSNGQGNTGELFFGEGSRLTVL.

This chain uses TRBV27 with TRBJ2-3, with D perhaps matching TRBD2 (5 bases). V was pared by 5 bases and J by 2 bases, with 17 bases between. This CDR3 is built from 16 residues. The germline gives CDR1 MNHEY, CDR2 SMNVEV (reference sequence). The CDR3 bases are TGTGCCAGCAGTCCCGTCCCGCGGGCATCCACAGATACGCAGTATTTT. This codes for CASSPVPRASTDTQYF.

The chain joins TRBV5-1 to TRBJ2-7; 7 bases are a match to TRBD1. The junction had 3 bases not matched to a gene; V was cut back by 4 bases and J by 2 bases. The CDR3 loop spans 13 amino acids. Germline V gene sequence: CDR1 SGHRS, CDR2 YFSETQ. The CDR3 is CASSQTGAYEQYF. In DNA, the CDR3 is TGCGCCAGCAGCCAAACAGGGGCCTACGAGCAGTACTTC.

The CDR3 DNA is TGTGCCAGCAGTGAATATAGGACAGGGGGCTCTAATGAGCAGTTCTTC. Its protein product is CASSEYRTGGSNEQFF. V is TRBV25-1 and J is TRBJ2-1; TRBD1 matches at 11 bases. The CDR3 covers 16 residues. The V segment lost 0 bases and the J segment 7 bases; nucleotides outside the gene matches: 5. Germline V lookup: CDR1 MGHDK, CDR2 SYGVNS.

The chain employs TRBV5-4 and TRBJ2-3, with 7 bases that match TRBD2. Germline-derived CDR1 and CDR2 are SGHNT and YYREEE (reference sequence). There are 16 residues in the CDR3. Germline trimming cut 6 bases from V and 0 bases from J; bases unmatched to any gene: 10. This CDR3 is CASNLIQGGSTDTQYF. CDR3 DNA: TGTGCCAGCAACCTGATCCAGGGAGGGAGCACAGATACGCAGTATTTT.

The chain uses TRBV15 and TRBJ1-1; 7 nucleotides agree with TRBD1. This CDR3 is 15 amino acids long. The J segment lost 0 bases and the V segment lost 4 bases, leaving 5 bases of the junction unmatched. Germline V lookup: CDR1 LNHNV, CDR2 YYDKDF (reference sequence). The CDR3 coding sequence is TGTGCCACCAGCAAAGACAGGGCCATGAACACTGAAGCTTTCTTT. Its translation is CATSKDRAMNTEAFF.

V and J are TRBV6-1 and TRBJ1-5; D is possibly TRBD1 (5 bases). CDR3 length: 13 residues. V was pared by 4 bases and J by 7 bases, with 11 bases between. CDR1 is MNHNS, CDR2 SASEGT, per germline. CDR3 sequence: CASSVSGNQPQHF. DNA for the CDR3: TGTGCCAGCAGTGTTTCAGGGAACCAGCCCCAGCATTTT.

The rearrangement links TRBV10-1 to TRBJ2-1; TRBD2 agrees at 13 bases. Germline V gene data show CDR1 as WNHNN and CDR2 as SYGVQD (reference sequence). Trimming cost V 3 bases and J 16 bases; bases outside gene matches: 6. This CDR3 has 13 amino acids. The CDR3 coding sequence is TGCGCCAGCAGTGAACTGACTAGCGGGAGGCCCTTCTTC. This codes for CASSELTSGRPFF.

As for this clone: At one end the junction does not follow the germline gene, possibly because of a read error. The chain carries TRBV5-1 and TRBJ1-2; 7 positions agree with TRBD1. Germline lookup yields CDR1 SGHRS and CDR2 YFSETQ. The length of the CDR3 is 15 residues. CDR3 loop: CATRGDGQINCGYTF. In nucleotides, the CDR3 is TGCGCGACCAGGGGGGACGGACAGATTAACTGTGGCTACACCTTC.

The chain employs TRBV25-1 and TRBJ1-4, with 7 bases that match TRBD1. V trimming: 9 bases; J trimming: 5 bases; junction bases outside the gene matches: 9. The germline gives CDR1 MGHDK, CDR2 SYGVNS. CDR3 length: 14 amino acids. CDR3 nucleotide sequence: TGTGCCAGTGTATCGGGACAGTCGAATGAAAAACTGTTTTTT. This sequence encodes CASVSGQSNEKLFF. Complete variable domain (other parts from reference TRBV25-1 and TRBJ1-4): EADIYQTPRYLVIGTGKKITLECSQTMGHDKMYWYQQDPGMELHLIHYSYGVNSTEKGDLSSESTVSRIRTEHFPLTLESARPSHTSQYLCASVSGQSNEKLFFGSGTQLSVL.

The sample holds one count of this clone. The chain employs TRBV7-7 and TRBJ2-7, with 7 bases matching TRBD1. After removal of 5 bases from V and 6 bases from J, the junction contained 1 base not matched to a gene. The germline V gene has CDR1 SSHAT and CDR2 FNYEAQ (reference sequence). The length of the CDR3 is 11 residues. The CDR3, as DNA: TGTGCCAGCAGCGCAGGGGGCGAGCAGTACTTC. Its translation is CASSAGGEQYF. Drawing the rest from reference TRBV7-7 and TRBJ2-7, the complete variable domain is GAGVSQSPRYKVTKRGQDVTLRCDPISSHATLYWYQQALGQGPEFLTYFNYEAQPDKSGLPSDRFSAERPEGSISTLTIQRTEQRDSAMYRCASSAGGEQYFGPGTRLTVT.

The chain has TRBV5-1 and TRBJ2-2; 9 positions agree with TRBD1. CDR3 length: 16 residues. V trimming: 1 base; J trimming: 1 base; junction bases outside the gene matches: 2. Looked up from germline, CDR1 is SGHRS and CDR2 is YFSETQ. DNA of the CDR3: TGCGCCAGCAGCTTGAAGGGACAGGGGAACACCGGGGAGCTGTTTTTT. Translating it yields CASSLKGQGNTGELFF.

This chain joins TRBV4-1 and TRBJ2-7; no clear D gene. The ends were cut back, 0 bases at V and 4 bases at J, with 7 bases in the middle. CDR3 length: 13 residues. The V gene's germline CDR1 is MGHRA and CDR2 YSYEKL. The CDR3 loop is CASSQEIRYEQYF. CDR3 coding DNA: TGCGCCAGCAGCCAAGAAATCCGTTACGAGCAGTACTTC.

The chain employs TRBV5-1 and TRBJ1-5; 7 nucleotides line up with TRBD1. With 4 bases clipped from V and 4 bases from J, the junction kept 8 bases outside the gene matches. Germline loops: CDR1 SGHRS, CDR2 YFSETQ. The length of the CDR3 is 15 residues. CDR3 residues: CASSLWTGENQPQHF. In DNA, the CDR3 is TGCGCCAGCAGCCTATGGACAGGTGAGAATCAGCCCCAGCATTTT.

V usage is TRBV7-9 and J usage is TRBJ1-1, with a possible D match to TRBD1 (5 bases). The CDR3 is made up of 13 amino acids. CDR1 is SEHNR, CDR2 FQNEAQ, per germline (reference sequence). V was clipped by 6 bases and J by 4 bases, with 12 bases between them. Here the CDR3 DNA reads TGTGCCAGCAGGGGGGGAGCGTTCACTGAAGCTTTCTTT. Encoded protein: CASRGGAFTEAFF.

The CDR3 protein is CASSLIERGLGYTF. The CDR3 DNA sequence: TGTGCCAGCAGCTTAATAGAGCGGGGGTTGGGCTACACCTTC. The chain combines TRBV7-9 with TRBJ1-2; perhaps TRBD1 as D (5 bases). The V end lost 2 bases, the J end lost 8 bases, and 15 bases lay between the germline ends. CDR1 SEHNR and CDR2 FQNEAQ come from the germline V gene (reference sequence). This CDR3 comprises 14 residues.

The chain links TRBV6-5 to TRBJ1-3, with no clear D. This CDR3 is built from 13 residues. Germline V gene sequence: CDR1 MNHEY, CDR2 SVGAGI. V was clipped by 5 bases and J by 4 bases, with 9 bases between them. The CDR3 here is CASSEEGGNTIYF. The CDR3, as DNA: TGTGCCAGCAGTGAGGAGGGCGGAAACACCATATATTTT.

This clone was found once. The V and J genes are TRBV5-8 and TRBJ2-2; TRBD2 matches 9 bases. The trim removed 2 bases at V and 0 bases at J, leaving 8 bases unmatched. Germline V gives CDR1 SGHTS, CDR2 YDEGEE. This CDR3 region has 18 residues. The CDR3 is CASSFRASGNANTGELFF. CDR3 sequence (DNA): TGTGCCAGCAGCTTCCGAGCTAGCGGGAACGCGAACACCGGGGAGCTGTTTTTT.

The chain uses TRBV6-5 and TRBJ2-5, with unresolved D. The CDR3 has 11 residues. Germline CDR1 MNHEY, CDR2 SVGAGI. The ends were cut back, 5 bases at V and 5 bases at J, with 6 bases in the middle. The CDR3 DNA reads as TGTGCCAGCAGTGTCGGGGAGACCCAGTACTTC. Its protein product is CASSVGETQYF.